The rows below give T cell receptor beta chains drawn from one sample of a study of vaccination effects on CD4 cells after COVID-19. Data came from immunoSEQ multiplex PCR; TCRdb stores just in-frame clones and leaves some out. This sample has fewer than 35,000 clones; 65% occur once, and the top ten carry 8% to 10%. No antigen is known for these receptors. Sequenced here: CD4+ T cells from PBMCs cultured without peptide, sampled before COVID-19 vaccination. Receptor source: a human donor who received a COVID-19 vaccine. Each CDR3 is given with its conserved first and last residue. D genes are given only for firm matches.

j_call: TRBJ2-7
v_call: TRBV19
d_call: -
cdr3_aa: CASSIGWVNEQYF

j_call: TRBJ2-1
v_call: TRBV3-1/TRBV3-2
d_call: TRBD1
cdr3_aa: CASSQTDRVFNEQFF

j_call: TRBJ1-1
v_call: TRBV2
d_call: -
cdr3_aa: CASSSLENTEAFF

j_call: TRBJ2-4
v_call: TRBV3-1/TRBV3-2
d_call: -
cdr3_aa: CASSHSGGTVKNIQYF

j_call: TRBJ2-7
v_call: TRBV5-5
d_call: TRBD1
cdr3_aa: CASSLAGQGSYEQYF

j_call: TRBJ2-1
v_call: TRBV10-3
d_call: TRBD2
cdr3_aa: CAISGLAGGVWGNEQFF

j_call: TRBJ1-2
v_call: TRBV14
d_call: -
cdr3_aa: CASPSKIYGYTF

j_call: TRBJ1-3
v_call: TRBV5-1
d_call: TRBD1
cdr3_aa: CASSSGGTGGGNTIYF

j_call: TRBJ2-1
v_call: TRBV4-1
d_call: TRBD1
cdr3_aa: CASSQTDRVVLNEQFF

j_call: TRBJ1-2
v_call: TRBV5-4
d_call: -
cdr3_aa: CASSLDSDRTNYGYTF

j_call: TRBJ1-1
v_call: TRBV5-1
d_call: -
cdr3_aa: CASSQYGLTEAFF

j_call: TRBJ1-1
v_call: TRBV5-1
d_call: -
cdr3_aa: CASSLGQPGTEAFF

j_call: TRBJ2-7
v_call: TRBV7-2
d_call: -
cdr3_aa: CASSPRILGTYEQYF

j_call: TRBJ1-3
v_call: TRBV11-2
d_call: TRBD1
cdr3_aa: CASSLDLPGQGFSGNTIYF

j_call: TRBJ2-1
v_call: TRBV6-4
d_call: -
cdr3_aa: CASSAGAHNEQFF

j_call: TRBJ1-2
v_call: TRBV6-4
d_call: -
cdr3_aa: CASKSAGIGGYTF

j_call: TRBJ2-1
v_call: TRBV11-3
d_call: -
cdr3_aa: CASSLEASSYNEQFF

j_call: TRBJ1-1
v_call: TRBV27
d_call: -
cdr3_aa: CASSDYRAMNTEAFF

j_call: TRBJ2-7
v_call: TRBV18
d_call: -
cdr3_aa: CASSPWGRNEQYF

j_call: TRBJ1-1
v_call: TRBV18
d_call: -
cdr3_aa: CASSPSTGHTEAFF

j_call: TRBJ2-3
v_call: TRBV30
d_call: -
cdr3_aa: CAWGLFTDTQYF

j_call: TRBJ2-7
v_call: TRBV11-2
d_call: TRBD2
cdr3_aa: CASSLGLAGSYEQYF

j_call: TRBJ2-1
v_call: TRBV6-5
d_call: -
cdr3_aa: CASSRDLSRFNEQFF

j_call: TRBJ1-2
v_call: TRBV19
d_call: TRBD1
cdr3_aa: CASSGGTEINYGYTF

j_call: TRBJ1-1
v_call: TRBV21-1
d_call: -
cdr3_aa: CASSVQGPTEAFF